The 7 T cell receptor beta chains in this list originate from one sample, sequenced in a study of shared clonotypes between healthy human individuals. The repertoire was sequenced with immunoSEQ multiplex PCR; TCRdb's copy has only in-frame clones and lacks some. The table has 2 million to 3 million clones, under 95% seen once. The sequenced sample consisted of naive CD4+ T cells from PBMCs. Subset noted: CD45RA+ positively selected. The receptors were gathered from a young man in good health. Some clones in this sample may be carry-over from other donors' samples.

The chain joins TRBV6-5 to TRBJ2-5; 11 bases line up with TRBD2. Germline values: CDR1 MNHEY, CDR2 SVGAGI. The V gene end was trimmed by 6 bases and the J gene end by 2 bases; junction bases not matched to a gene: 2. The CDR3 has 14 amino acids. The CDR3 DNA reads as TGTGCCAGCAGGGGACTAGCGGAACAAGAGACCCAGTACTTC. It is translated as CASRGLAEQETQYF.

The chain is built from TRBV6-5 and TRBJ2-7; 11 bases line up with TRBD1. The V segment lost 6 bases and the J segment 3 bases; nucleotides outside the gene matches: 1. In germline, CDR1 is MNHEY, CDR2 SVGAGI. The CDR3 is made up of 13 amino acids. The CDR3 region has the DNA TGTGCCAGCAGCGGGACAGGGGGCTACGAGCAGTACTTC. Translating gives CASSGTGGYEQYF.

V usage is TRBV7-2 and J usage is TRBJ2-5, with D perhaps assigned TRBD1 or TRBD2 (5 bases each). CDR3 length: 14 amino acids. The germline V and J ends were trimmed by 5 bases and 1 base, with 11 bases remaining between them. Germline V gene data show CDR1 as SGHTA and CDR2 as FQGNSA. The CDR3 coding sequence is TGTGCCAGCAGCCCACGGGGACCCCAAGAGACCCAGTACTTC. It specifies CASSPRGPQETQYF.

With respect to this clone: Other DNA sequences within the sample encode an identical CDR3. The chain links TRBV5-5 to TRBJ1-3, with D possibly being TRBD1 (6 bases). Germline V lookup: CDR1 SGHKS, CDR2 YYEKEE (reference sequence). The CDR3 is made up of 16 amino acids. V was shortened by 0 bases and J by 0 bases, with 10 bases between the two germline ends. The CDR3 reads CASSLAGVSSGNTIYF. For the CDR3, the DNA is TGTGCCAGCAGCTTGGCAGGGGTGAGCTCTGGAAACACCATATATTTT.

This chain uses TRBV25-1 with TRBJ2-3, with 10 positions matching TRBD1. Germline values: CDR1 MGHDK, CDR2 SYGVNS. The CDR3 covers 16 residues. The V and J ends lost 4 bases and 1 base, in that order; junction bases with no gene match: 5. CDR3 sequence reads: CASSVSGTGGTDTQYF. The CDR3 coding sequence is TGTGCCAGCAGTGTCTCCGGGACAGGGGGCACAGATACGCAGTATTTT.

The rearrangement uses TRBV7-2 and TRBJ2-3; a weak D match, TRBD2 (5 bases). Germline CDR1 SGHTA, CDR2 FQGNSA. V dropped 2 bases and J dropped 4 bases, with 10 bases sitting between them. The CDR3 is 14 amino acids. CDR3 sequence reads: CASSLPSSADTQYF. In DNA form, the CDR3 reads TGTGCCAGCAGCTTACCTAGCAGCGCAGATACGCAGTATTTT.

CDR3 in DNA: TGTGCCAGCAGCCACCGGGACCGAAACCCCTACGAGCAGTACTTC. Its protein product is CASSHRDRNPYEQYF. The chain has TRBV6-6 and TRBJ2-7; D possibly uses TRBD1 or TRBD2 (5 bases each). The V gene lost 6 bases and the J gene lost 2 bases, with 17 bases spanning the gap. Germline CDR1 and CDR2: MNHNY and SVGAGI (reference sequence). CDR3 length equals 15 residues.